The 2 T cell receptor beta chains presented below share a single source sample, sequenced in a study of T-cell reconstitution after alpha-beta-depleted transplantation in children. Unique molecular identifiers featured in how the TCRbeta library was prepared. TCRdb fed the PCR reads into MiXCR, producing one record per CDR3 protein. The sample has about 310,000 distinct CDR3 sequences; 23% are singletons. Sequencing used PBMCs, mostly from graft donor cells, obtained 180 days after TCRalphabeta/CD19-depleted stem cell transplant. These receptors originate from a male patient under 18 who had a stem cell transplant for acute lymphoblastic leukemia, so the T cells may come from the graft donor.

V and J are TRBV20-1 and TRBJ1-1; 7 bases match TRBD1. J was trimmed by 4 bases and V by 7 bases; bases with no gene match: 6. CDR3 length equals 12 residues. The germline gives CDR1 DFQATT, CDR2 SNEGSKA (reference sequence). CDR3 amino acids: CSGRGQGTEAFF. For the CDR3, the DNA is TGCAGTGGGAGGGGGCAGGGCACTGAAGCTTTCTTT.

The V and J genes are TRBV9 and TRBJ2-2, with 9 bases lining up with TRBD2. The CDR3 loop spans 17 amino acids. The V gene end was trimmed by 3 bases and the J gene end by 1 base; junction bases not matched to a gene: 7. The V gene's germline CDR1 is SGDLS and CDR2 YYNGEE. The CDR3 sequence: CASSDLMTSGNTGELFF. Here the CDR3 DNA reads TGTGCCAGCAGCGACTTAATGACTAGCGGGAACACCGGGGAGCTGTTTTTT.